A single sample gave rise to the 17 T cell receptor beta chains below, sequenced in a study of cytomegalovirus exposure and HLA in healthy donors (dated by TCRdb to the late 2010s). The library relied on the immunoSEQ multiplex PCR assay. The multiplex PCR relied on a mix of 60 forward primers for TCR Vbeta segments and 13 reverse primers for TCR Jbeta segments. TCRdb holds this immuneACCESS table with in-frame rearrangements only. Some clones are missing; in checked studies, unresolved V genes explain under half, and the rest has no known cause. This sample's table carries 200,000 or so clones. The top ten constitute roughly 0.74% of the sample. The sequenced sample was PBMCs. The receptor source for this set is a boy between 10 and 17 years old in good health and CMV-seronegative.

The chain has TRBV11-2 and TRBJ1-4; 7 positions agree with TRBD1. This CDR3 is built from 16 residues. Germline V gene data show CDR1 as SGHAT and CDR2 as FQNNGV. Germline trimming cut 5 bases from V and 5 bases from J; bases unmatched to any gene: 11. CDR3 bases: TGTGCCAGCAGCAATCGTCCCGGGACAGTAAATGAAAAACTGTTTTTT. This encodes CASSNRPGTVNEKLFF.

The chain is built from TRBV7-2 and TRBJ2-7, with D unresolved. The CDR3 consists of 13 residues. The germline gives CDR1 SGHTA, CDR2 FQGNSA. V was cut by 6 bases and J by 4 bases, with 13 bases left in between. This CDR3 reads CASSRFSGYEQYF. The CDR3, as DNA: TGTGCCAGCAGTCGGTTCTCCGGTTACGAGCAGTACTTC. The whole variable domain, filled in from reference TRBV7-2 and TRBJ2-7, reads GAGVSQSPSNKVTEKGKDVELRCDPISGHTALYWYRQSLGQGLEFLIYFQGNSAPDKSGLPSDRFSAERTGGSVSTLTIQRTQQEDSAVYLCASSRFSGYEQYFGPGTRLTVT.

This chain uses TRBV5-1 with TRBJ2-3; 11 nucleotides agree with TRBD1. Trimming at V came to 0 bases and at J to 0 bases, leaving 9 bases not matched to a gene. The CDR3 totals 19 residues. Germline CDR1 reads SGHRS; CDR2 reads YFSETQ. The CDR3 sequence is CASSLAPSGQGVSTDTQYF. For the CDR3, the DNA is TGCGCCAGCAGCTTGGCCCCCTCGGGACAGGGGGTAAGCACAGATACGCAGTATTTT.

V gene TRBV7-3 combines with J gene TRBJ2-2; D might be TRBD1 (6 bases). This CDR3 spans 15 amino acids. Germline V gene sequence: CDR1 SGHTA, CDR2 FQGTGA. Trimming left V 2 bases short and J 1 base short, with 8 bases between. The chain's CDR3 is CASSLGQLNTGELFF. CDR3 nucleotide sequence: TGTGCCAGCAGCTTAGGACAGCTGAACACCGGGGAGCTGTTTTTT. The variable domain in full, with the rest retrieved from reference TRBV7-3 and TRBJ2-2, is GAGVSQTPSNKVTEKGKYVELRCDPISGHTALYWYRQSLGQGPEFLIYFQGTGAADDSGLPNDRFFAVRPEGSVSTLKIQRTERGDSAVYLCASSLGQLNTGELFFGEGSRLTVL.

In nucleotides, the CDR3 is TGTGCCAGTAGTCTACAGGGCACTGGCTACACCTTC. Amino acid sequence: CASSLQGTGYTF. V usage is TRBV19 and J usage is TRBJ1-2; the D gene is possibly TRBD1 (6 bases). This CDR3 spans 12 amino acids. The germline V and J ends were trimmed by 5 bases and 7 bases, with 11 bases remaining between them. Germline CDR1 reads LNHDA; CDR2 reads SQIVND (reference sequence).

The chain employs TRBV6-5 and TRBJ2-5; 10 nucleotides match TRBD1. V dropped 6 bases and J dropped 5; count of bases not matched to a gene: 9. The CDR3 is 15 amino acids. Per the germline V gene, CDR1 is MNHEY and CDR2 is SVGAGI. As DNA, the CDR3 is TGTGCCAGCAGCCCGGGACAGGGGAGGTACGAGACCCAGTACTTC. Translation: CASSPGQGRYETQYF.

The CDR3 region is CASSSSGQPETQYF. The CDR3 nucleotides are TGCGCCAGCAGCTCCTCGGGACAACCGGAGACCCAGTACTTC. The V and J genes are TRBV5-1 and TRBJ2-5; a possible D gene is TRBD1 (6 bases). V was clipped by 3 bases and J by 5 bases, with 14 bases between them. The germline V gene encodes CDR1 SGHRS and CDR2 YFSETQ. This CDR3 contains 14 residues.

The V and J genes are TRBV7-2 and TRBJ2-7; D is ambiguous. This CDR3 is built from 15 residues. Trimming took 5 bases from V and 0 from J, leaving 14 bases between them. Germline loops: CDR1 SGHTA, CDR2 FQGNSA. CDR3 protein: CASSPEAVISYEQYF. The CDR3, as DNA: TGTGCCAGCAGCCCCGAGGCGGTTATCTCCTACGAGCAGTACTTC.

The genes are TRBV5-1 and TRBJ1-1; D unresolved. Germline V gene data show CDR1 as SGHRS and CDR2 as YFSETQ. The CDR3 contains 13 residues. The ends were cut back, 7 bases at V and 0 bases at J, with 10 bases in the middle. For the CDR3, the DNA is TGCGCCAGCTGTCGGGTTTTGAACACTGAAGCTTTCTTT. This sequence encodes CASCRVLNTEAFF.

As concerns this clone: One end of the junction fails to match germline, which may point to a read error. The genes are TRBV4-1 and TRBJ1-6; the match to TRBD1 covers 11 bases. The germline V gene has CDR1 MGHRA and CDR2 YSYEKL. The CDR3 has 19 amino acids. CDR3 loop: CASSRGQGDFDIYNSPLYF. In DNA, the CDR3 is TGCGCCAGCAGCCGGGGACAGGGGGATTTTGATATCTATAATTCACCCCTCTACTTT.

The V and J genes are TRBV4-2 and TRBJ2-7; D is perhaps TRBD1 (6 bases). Germline lookup yields CDR1 LGHNA and CDR2 YNFKEQ. Trimming pared 0 bases from V and 4 bases from J, leaving 13 bases between. The CDR3 has 15 residues. In nucleotides, the CDR3 is TGTGCCAGCAGCCAAGAGGCACAGGGCCCGTACGAGCAGTACTTC. It specifies CASSQEAQGPYEQYF.

The chain links TRBV6-5 to TRBJ1-3; no clear D gene. The CDR3 runs to 14 residues. CDR1 MNHEY and CDR2 SVGAGI come from the germline V gene. The V and J ends lost 7 bases and 0 bases respectively, with 10 bases between them. The DNA of the CDR3 is TGTGCCAGCAAAACCGACACCTCTGGAAACACCATATATTTT. As protein: CASKTDTSGNTIYF.

The chain couples TRBV6-6 to TRBJ1-4, with D hard to call. This CDR3 contains 16 residues. CDR1 MNHNY and CDR2 SVGAGI come from the germline V gene (reference sequence). V lost 0 bases and J lost 3, with 11 bases in between. The CDR3 is CASSYSRGLSNEKLFF. In nucleotides, the CDR3 is TGTGCCAGCAGTTACTCGAGAGGCCTATCTAATGAAAAACTGTTTTTT.

The chain couples TRBV10-2 to TRBJ1-5; no definite D call. The CDR3 length is 14 residues. The V end lost 5 bases, the J end lost 1 base, and 9 bases lay between the germline ends. Germline CDR1 reads WSHSY; CDR2 reads SAAADI. The CDR3 here is CASSPTSSNQPQHF. CDR3 nucleotide sequence: TGCGCCAGCAGTCCCACGAGCAGCAATCAGCCCCAGCATTTT.

The chain combines TRBV6-1 with TRBJ2-1; D possibly corresponds to TRBD2 (5 bases). The germline CDR1 and CDR2 sequences are MNHNS and SASEGT. V dropped 4 bases and J dropped 4 bases, with 20 bases sitting between them. The CDR3 extends over 17 amino acids. As DNA, the CDR3 is TGTGCCAGCAGTGGTAGAGCCGCAGCTCGGGGATACAATGAGCAGTTCTTC. Its protein is CASSGRAAARGYNEQFF.

The chain couples TRBV7-2 to TRBJ1-1; D unresolved. V lost 5 bases and J lost 2, with 18 bases in between. This CDR3 has 16 amino acids. In germline, CDR1 is SGHTA, CDR2 FQGNSA. The CDR3 is CASSPPRGKGNTEAFF. CDR3 bases: TGTGCCAGCAGCCCCCCGCGGGGAAAAGGAAACACTGAAGCTTTCTTT.

The chain carries TRBV19 and TRBJ1-2; tentative D call: TRBD1 (5 bases). Germline V gene lookup returns CDR1 LNHDA and CDR2 SQIVND (reference sequence). CDR3 length: 13 residues. Trimming removed 8 bases from V and 2 bases from J, with 12 bases in between. CDR3 DNA sequence: TGTGCCAGTTGGGAAGGGGCAAACTATGGCTACACCTTC. This encodes CASWEGANYGYTF.